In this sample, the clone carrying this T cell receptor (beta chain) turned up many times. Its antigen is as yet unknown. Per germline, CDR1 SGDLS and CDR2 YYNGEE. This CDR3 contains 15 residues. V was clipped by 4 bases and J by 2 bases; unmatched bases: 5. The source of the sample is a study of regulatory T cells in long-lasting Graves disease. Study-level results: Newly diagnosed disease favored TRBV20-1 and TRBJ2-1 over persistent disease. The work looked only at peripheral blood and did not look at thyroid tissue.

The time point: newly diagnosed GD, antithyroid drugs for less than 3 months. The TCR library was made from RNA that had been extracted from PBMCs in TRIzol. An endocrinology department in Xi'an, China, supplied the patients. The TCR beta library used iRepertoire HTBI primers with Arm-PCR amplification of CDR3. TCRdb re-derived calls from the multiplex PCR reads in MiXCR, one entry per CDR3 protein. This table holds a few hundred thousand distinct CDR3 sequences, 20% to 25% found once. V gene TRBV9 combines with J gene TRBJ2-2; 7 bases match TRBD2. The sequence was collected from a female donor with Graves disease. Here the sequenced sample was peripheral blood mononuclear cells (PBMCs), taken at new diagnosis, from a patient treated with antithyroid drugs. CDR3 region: CASSPSGANTGELFF. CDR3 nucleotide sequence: TGTGCCAGCAGCCCGAGCGGGGCAAACACCGGGGAGCTGTTTTTT.